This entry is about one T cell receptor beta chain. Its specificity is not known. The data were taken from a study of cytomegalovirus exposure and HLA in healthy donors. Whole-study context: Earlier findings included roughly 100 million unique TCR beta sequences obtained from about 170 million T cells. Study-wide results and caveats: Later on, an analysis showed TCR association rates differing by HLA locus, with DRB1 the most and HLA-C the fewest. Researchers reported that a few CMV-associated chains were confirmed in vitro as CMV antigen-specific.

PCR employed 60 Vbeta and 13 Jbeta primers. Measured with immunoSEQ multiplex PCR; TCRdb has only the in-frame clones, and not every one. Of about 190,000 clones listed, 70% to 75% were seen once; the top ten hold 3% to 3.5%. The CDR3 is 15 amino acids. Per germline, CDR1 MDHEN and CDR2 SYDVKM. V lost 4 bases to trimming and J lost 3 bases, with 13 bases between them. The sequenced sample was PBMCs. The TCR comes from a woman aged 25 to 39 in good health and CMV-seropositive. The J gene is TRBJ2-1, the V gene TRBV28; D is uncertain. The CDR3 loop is CASSSKNSNYNEQFF. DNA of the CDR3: TGTGCCAGCAGTTCAAAAAACAGCAACTACAATGAGCAGTTCTTC.